These 14 T cell receptor beta chains were all obtained from the same sample, sequenced in a study of vaccination and CD4 T cells after COVID-19. The time point denotes: late sampling 161 to 241 days after vaccination in a few convalescent patients. Treatment here: roughly nine-day PBMC culture with coronavirus spike peptide pools or control peptides (ViraFEST assay). Their cognate antigens are unknown. Cultured CD4+ T cell DNA was sequenced using the Oncomine TCR Beta short-read assay. TCRdb itself ran the PCR reads through MiXCR, one entry per CDR3 protein. The data contain roughly 15,000 distinct CDR3 sequences, more than 45% of them singletons. The sample in question was CD4+ T cells from blood, cultured in vitro, obtained about 7 months after SARS-CoV-2 vaccination. These receptors all come from a human donor who had recovered from COVID-19.

This clonotype is large within its sample. The chain joins TRBV12-3 or TRBV12-4 to TRBJ1-6; maybe TRBD1 (5 bases). The CDR3 has 13 residues. The ends were cut back, 1 base at V and 10 bases at J, with 8 bases in the middle. The CDR3 sequence is CASSLEQASPLHF. The CDR3 DNA reads TGTGCCAGCAGTTTAGAACAGGCATCACCCCTCCACTTT.

This clonotype has just a few counts. The V call is TRBV20-1, the J call TRBJ1-2; no clear D. The germline CDR1 and CDR2 sequences are DFQATT and SNEGSKA (reference sequence). This CDR3 has 13 residues. The germline V and J ends were trimmed by 3 bases and 7 bases, with 15 bases remaining between them. CDR3 DNA: TGCAGTGCTAGTTCGGTCCGGGCCTCTGGCTACACCTTC. Translating it yields CSASSVRASGYTF.

This chain connects TRBV20-1 to TRBJ2-7; D possibly corresponds to TRBD1 (6 bases). The CDR3 has 15 amino acids. Germline V gene sequence: CDR1 DFQATT, CDR2 SNEGSKA (reference sequence). V gave up 5 bases and J gave up 3 bases, with 20 bases separating them. CDR3 sequence reads: CSAGVLQGDGYEQYF. CDR3 nucleotide sequence: TGCAGTGCTGGCGTGCTACAGGGTGACGGCTACGAGCAGTACTTC.

J is TRBJ1-1 and V is TRBV27; possible D gene TRBD1, 5 bases. Germline V gives CDR1 MNHEY, CDR2 SMNVEV (reference sequence). V lost 5 bases, J lost 8 bases, and 15 bases lay in between. CDR3 length: 13 residues. The CDR3 is CASSQGVGTEAFF. In nucleotides, the CDR3 is TGTGCCAGCAGTCAAGGGGTGGGCACCGAAGCTTTCTTT.

A single count supports this clonotype. This sequence joins TRBV20-1 and TRBJ1-4; TRBD1 matches 9 bases. There are 13 residues in the CDR3. Trimming removed 6 bases from V and 3 bases from J; junction bases left unmatched: 2. Germline CDR1 reads DFQATT; CDR2 reads SNEGSKA (reference sequence). CDR3 DNA sequence: TGCAGTGCCCGGACAGGGGCTAATGAAAAACTGTTTTTT. It translates to CSARTGANEKLFF.

This clonotype was observed once. This CDR3 reads CASSGMAYNSPLHF. CDR3 bases: TGTGCCAGCAGCGGCATGGCTTATAATTCACCCCTCCACTTT. The V and J genes are TRBV11-2 and TRBJ1-6; D remains unclear. This CDR3 is 14 amino acids long. From germline, CDR1 is SGHAT and CDR2 FQNNGV. V shed 5 bases and J shed 4 bases, with 9 bases lying between them.

This clonotype came up a few times. CDR3 in amino acids: CASSLGLAGTQETQYF. The CDR3 region has the DNA TGTGCCAGCAGCTTAGGGCTAGCGGGGACCCAAGAGACCCAGTACTTC. The genes are TRBV7-3 and TRBJ2-5, with 9 bases lining up with TRBD2. The V segment lost 2 bases and the J segment 1 base; nucleotides outside the gene matches: 5. This CDR3 spans 16 amino acids. Germline-derived CDR1 and CDR2 are SGHTA and FQGTGA.

The J gene is TRBJ2-5, the V gene TRBV24-1; D uncertain. V lost 3 bases and J 3 bases, leaving 13 bases between the germline ends. This CDR3 has 15 amino acids. Germline lookup yields CDR1 KGHDR and CDR2 SFDVKD. CDR3 amino acids: CATSDPGTVEETQYF. CDR3 bases: TGTGCCACCAGTGATCCAGGTACAGTCGAAGAGACCCAGTACTTC.

The V and J genes are TRBV21-1 and TRBJ1-6; the table gives TRBD1 as D, unverified against the DNA. TRBV21-1 is a documented pseudogene. The CDR3 totals 16 residues. CDR3 nucleotides: TGTGCCAGCAGATTAGGAGGGGGTCTCTGCAATTCACCCCTCCACTTT. Translation gives CASRLGGGLCNSPLHF.

This rearrangement joins TRBV5-4 to TRBJ1-1, with D perhaps TRBD1 (6 bases). CDR3 size: 16 residues. The germline CDR1 and CDR2 sequences are SGHNT and YYREEE (reference sequence). The germline V and J ends were trimmed by 0 bases and 1 base, with 13 bases remaining between them. In DNA, the CDR3 is TGTGCCAGCAGCTTGGGGGGGGCAGGGAGGAACACTGAAGCTTTCTTT. Protein product: CASSLGGAGRNTEAFF. The complete variable domain, with remaining parts taken from reference TRBV5-4 and TRBJ1-1, reads ETGVTQSPTHLIKTRGQQVTLRCSSQSGHNTVSWYQQALGQGPQFIFQYYREEENGRGNFPPRFSGLQFPNYSSELNVNALELDDSALYLCASSLGGAGRNTEAFFGQGTRLTVV.

Worth noting for this clonotype: The junction and the germline gene differ at one end; a read error may be behind it. V is TRBV6-1 and J is TRBJ2-7; D uncertain. CDR1 MNHNS and CDR2 SASEGT come from the germline V gene. CDR3 length: 13 amino acids. The CDR3: CASTSTRTYKQYF. The CDR3 coding sequence is TGTGCCAGCACGAGCACCAGGACCTACAAGCAGTACTTC.

This chain links TRBV5-4 with TRBJ1-2, with 9 bases fitting TRBD1. Germline trimming cut 5 bases from V and 2 bases from J; bases unmatched to any gene: 10. CDR3 length equals 16 residues. The germline gives CDR1 SGHNT, CDR2 YYREEE (reference sequence). The CDR3 here is CASRPGQGPQNYGYTF. The CDR3 DNA is TGTGCCAGCAGACCGGGACAGGGTCCCCAGAACTATGGCTACACCTTC.

This clonotype was found once. This sequence joins TRBV7-9 and TRBJ2-1; TRBD1 aligns across 7 bases. Per germline, CDR1 SEHNR and CDR2 FQNEAQ (reference sequence). The CDR3 has 15 residues. Trimming at V came to 5 bases and at J to 3 bases, leaving 7 bases not matched to a gene. DNA of the CDR3: TGTGCCAGCAGCCCCGCAGGGGGTATCTACAATGAGCAGTTCTTC. Translation: CASSPAGGIYNEQFF.

This chain connects TRBV20-1 to TRBJ2-5; TRBD2 matches at 11 bases. The CDR3 has 17 residues. CDR1 and CDR2 (germline): DFQATT, SNEGSKA (reference sequence). V was pared by 8 bases and J by 1 base, with 15 bases of the junction left unmatched. CDR3 nucleotide sequence: TGCAGTACCCTGAGTTTAGCGGGGGGGAACACCCAAGAGACCCAGTACTTC. Protein sequence: CSTLSLAGGNTQETQYF.